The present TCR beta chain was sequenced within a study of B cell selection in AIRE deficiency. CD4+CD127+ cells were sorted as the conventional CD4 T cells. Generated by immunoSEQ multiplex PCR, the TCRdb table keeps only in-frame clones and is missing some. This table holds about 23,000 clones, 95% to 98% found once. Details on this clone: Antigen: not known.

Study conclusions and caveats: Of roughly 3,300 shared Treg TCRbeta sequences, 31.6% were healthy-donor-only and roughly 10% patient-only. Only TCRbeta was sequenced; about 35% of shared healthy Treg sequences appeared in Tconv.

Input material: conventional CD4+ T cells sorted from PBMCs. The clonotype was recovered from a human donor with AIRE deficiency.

CDR3 in DNA: TGTGCCAGCAGCCCCACAGGCCCATCCTACGAGCAGTACTTC. This translates into CASSPTGPSYEQYF. This rearrangement joins TRBV7-3 to TRBJ2-7; a possible D gene is TRBD1 (5 bases). This CDR3 spans 14 amino acids. Germline V CDR1 and CDR2: SGHTA, FQGTGA. V was cut by 5 bases and J by 1 base, with 12 bases left in between.